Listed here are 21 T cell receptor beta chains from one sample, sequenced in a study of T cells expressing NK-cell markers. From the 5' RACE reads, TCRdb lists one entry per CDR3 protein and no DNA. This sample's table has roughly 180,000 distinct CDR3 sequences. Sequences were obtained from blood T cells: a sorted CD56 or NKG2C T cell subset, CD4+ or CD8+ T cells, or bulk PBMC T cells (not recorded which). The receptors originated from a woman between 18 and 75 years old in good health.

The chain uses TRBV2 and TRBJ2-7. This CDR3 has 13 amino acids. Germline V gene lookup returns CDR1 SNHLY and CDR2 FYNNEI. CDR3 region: CASIPAPAYEQYF. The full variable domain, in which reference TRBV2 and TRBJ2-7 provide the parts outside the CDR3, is EPEVTQTPSHQVTQMGQEVILRCVPISNHLYFYWYRQILGQKVEFLVSFYNNEISEKSEIFDDQFSVERPDGSNFTLKIRSTKLEDSAMYFCASIPAPAYEQYFGPGTRLTVT.

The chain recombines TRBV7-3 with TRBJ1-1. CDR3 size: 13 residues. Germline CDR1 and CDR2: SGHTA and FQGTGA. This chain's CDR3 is CASGLRGNTEAFF.

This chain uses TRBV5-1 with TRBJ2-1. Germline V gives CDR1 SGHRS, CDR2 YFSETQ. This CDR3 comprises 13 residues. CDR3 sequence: CASSSLRGNEQFF.

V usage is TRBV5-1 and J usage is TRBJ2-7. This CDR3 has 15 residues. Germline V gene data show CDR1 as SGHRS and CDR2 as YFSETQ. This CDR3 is CASSLAGRLMGEQYF. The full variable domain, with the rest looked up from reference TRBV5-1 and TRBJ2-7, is KAGVTQTPRYLIKTRGQQVTLSCSPISGHRSVSWYQQTPGQGLQFLFEYFSETQRNKGNFPGRFSGRQFSNSRSEMNVSTLELGDSALYLCASSLAGRLMGEQYFGPGTRLTVT.

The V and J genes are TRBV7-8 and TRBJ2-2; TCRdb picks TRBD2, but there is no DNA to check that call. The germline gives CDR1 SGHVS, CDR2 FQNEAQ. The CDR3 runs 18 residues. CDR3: CASSPLQGLAGNHGELFF.

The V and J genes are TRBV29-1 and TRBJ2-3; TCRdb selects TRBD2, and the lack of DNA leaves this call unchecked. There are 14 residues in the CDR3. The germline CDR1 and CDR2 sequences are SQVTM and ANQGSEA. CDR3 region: CSARRGYTADTQYF.

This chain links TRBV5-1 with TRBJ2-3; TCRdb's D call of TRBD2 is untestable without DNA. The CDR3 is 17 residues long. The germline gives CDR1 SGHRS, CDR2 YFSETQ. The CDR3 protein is CASSLATSGTGTDTQYF.

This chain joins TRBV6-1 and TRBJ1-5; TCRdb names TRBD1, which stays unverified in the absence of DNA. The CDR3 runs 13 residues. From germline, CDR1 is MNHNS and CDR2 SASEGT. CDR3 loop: CASSAGGNQPQHF.

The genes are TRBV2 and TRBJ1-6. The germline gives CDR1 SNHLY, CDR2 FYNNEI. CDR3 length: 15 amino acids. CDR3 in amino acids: CASSLQGTLYSPLHF.

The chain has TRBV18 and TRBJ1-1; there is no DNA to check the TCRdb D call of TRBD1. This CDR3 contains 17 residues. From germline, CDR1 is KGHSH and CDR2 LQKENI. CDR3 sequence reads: CASSRRQGMDRNTEAFF.

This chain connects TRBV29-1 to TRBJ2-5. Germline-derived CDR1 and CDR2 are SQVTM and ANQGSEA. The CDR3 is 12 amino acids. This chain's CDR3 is CSVEQSQGTQYF.

The CDR3 region is CASSLWTGLDTGELFF. This chain uses TRBV5-1 with TRBJ2-2; TCRdb reports TRBD1, a call that lacks DNA to check it against. This CDR3 region has 16 residues. Germline CDR1 and CDR2: SGHRS and YFSETQ.

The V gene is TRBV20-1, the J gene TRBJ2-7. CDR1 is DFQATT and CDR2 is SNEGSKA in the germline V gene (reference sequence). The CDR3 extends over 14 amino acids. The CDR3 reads CSARRSSGTYEQYF.

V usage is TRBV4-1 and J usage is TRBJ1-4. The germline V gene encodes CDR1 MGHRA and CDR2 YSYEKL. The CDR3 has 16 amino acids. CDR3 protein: CASSQATGRRGEKLFF.

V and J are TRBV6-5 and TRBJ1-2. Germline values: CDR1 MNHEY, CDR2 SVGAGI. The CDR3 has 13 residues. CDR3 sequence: CASSYLRRNGYTF.

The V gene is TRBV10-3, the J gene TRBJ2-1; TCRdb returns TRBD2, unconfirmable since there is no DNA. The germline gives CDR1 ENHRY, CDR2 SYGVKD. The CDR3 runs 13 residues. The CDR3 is CAIRTPGGHEQFF.

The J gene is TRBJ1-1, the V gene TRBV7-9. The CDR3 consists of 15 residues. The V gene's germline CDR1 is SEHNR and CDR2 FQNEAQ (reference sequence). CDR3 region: CASSLALASNTEAFF.

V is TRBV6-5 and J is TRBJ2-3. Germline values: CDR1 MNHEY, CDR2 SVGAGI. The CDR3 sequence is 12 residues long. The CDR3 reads CASSDHRYTQYF.

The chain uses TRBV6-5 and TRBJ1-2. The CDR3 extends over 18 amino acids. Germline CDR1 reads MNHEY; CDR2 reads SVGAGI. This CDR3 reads CASSYSRQGRASNYGYTF.

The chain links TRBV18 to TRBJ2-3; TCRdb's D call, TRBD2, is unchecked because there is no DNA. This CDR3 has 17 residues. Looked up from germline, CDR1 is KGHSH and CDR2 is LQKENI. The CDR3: CASSPVGLADRVNTQYF.

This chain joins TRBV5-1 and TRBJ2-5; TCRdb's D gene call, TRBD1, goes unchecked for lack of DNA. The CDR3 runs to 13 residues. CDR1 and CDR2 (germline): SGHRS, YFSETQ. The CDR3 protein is CASREAPVETQYF.